The entry below describes one T cell receptor beta chain. Original analysis: Amplification of reference gene primers provided the estimated nucleated cell counts. Produced via immunoSEQ multiplex PCR; TCRdb's table is partial and in-frame only. That table supplies the V and J calls and clone size; D and trimming were determined from the DNA. The sample lists about 53,000 clones; more than 70% were seen once. This sample stems from a study of blood T cell repertoires in COVID-19. The overall study: Researchers got acute and convalescent COVID-19 samples from the United States, Italy and Spain. The cDNA or gDNA used as material had been derived from T cells, B-cell-depleted T cells, or PBMCs.

The sequenced sample consisted of peripheral blood. The receptor comes from an older man with active COVID-19.

The CDR3 DNA follows: TGTGCCAGCAGTTCTGACAGGGGGCTAAGCGGCTACACCTTC. Translating gives CASSSDRGLSGYTF. The chain employs TRBV6-6 and TRBJ1-2; 10 nucleotides align to TRBD1. The junction had 7 bases not matched to a gene; V was cut back by 4 bases and J by 8 bases. Germline lookup yields CDR1 MNHNY and CDR2 SVGAGI (reference sequence). The CDR3 loop spans 14 amino acids.